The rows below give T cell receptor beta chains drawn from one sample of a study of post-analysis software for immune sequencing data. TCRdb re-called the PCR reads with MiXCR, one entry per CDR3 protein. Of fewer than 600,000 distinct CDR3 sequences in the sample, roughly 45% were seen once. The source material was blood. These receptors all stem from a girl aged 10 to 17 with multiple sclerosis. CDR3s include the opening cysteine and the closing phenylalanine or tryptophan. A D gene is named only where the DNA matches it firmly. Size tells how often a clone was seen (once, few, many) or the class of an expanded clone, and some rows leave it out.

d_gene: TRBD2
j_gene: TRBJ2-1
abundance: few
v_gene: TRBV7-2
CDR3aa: CASSYLAGVTEQFF
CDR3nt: TGTGCCAGCAGCTATCTAGCGGGAGTGACTGAGCAGTTCTTC

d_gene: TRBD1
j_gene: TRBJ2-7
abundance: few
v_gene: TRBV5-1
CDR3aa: CASNIGQGGEQYF
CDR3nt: TGCGCCAGCAATATCGGACAGGGGGGCGAGCAGTACTTC

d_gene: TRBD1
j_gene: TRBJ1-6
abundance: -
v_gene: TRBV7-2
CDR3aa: CASSHGQDGSYNSPLHF
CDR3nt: TGTGCCAGCAGCCACGGACAGGACGGCTCCTATAATTCACCCCTCCACTTT

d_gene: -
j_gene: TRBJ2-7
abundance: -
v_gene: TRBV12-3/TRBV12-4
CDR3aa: CASSKLTYEQYF
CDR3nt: TGTGCCAGCAGTAAATTGACCTACGAGCAGTACTTC

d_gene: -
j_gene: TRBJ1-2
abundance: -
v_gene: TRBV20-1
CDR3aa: CSARRPQGYGYTF
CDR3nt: TGCAGTGCTAGAAGGCCCCAGGGCTATGGCTACACCTTC

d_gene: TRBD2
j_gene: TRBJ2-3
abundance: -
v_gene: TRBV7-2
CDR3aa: CASSLVASGRWSPDTQYF
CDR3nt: TGTGCCAGCAGCTTGGTGGCTAGCGGGAGGTGGAGCCCAGATACGCAGTATTTT

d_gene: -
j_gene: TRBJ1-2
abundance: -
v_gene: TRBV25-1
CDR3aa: CASSDEFGLTYGYTF
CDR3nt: TGTGCCAGCAGTGACGAGTTTGGCCTAACCTATGGCTACACCTTC

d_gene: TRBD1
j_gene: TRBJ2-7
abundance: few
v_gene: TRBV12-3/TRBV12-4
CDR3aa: CASRPQDRGLLNEQYF
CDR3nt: TGTGCCAGCAGACCCCAGGACAGGGGGCTTTTGAACGAGCAGTACTTC

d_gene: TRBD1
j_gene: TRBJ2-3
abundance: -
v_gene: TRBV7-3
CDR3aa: CASGRDSSTDTQYF
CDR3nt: TGTGCCAGCGGCCGGGACAGTAGCACAGATACGCAGTATTTT

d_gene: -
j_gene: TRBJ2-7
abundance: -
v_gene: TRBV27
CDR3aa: CASSLAGIGYEQYF
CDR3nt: TGTGCCAGCAGTTTAGCAGGGATAGGTTACGAGCAGTACTTC

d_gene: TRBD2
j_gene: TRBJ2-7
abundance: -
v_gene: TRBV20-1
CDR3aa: CSAPSSGSYEQYF
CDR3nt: TGCAGTGCCCCGTCTAGCGGCAGCTACGAGCAGTACTTC

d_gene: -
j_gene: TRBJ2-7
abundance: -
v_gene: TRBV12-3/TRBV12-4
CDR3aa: CASSLTGGRYEQYF
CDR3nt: TGTGCCAGCAGTTTGACCGGGGGGCGGTACGAGCAGTACTTC

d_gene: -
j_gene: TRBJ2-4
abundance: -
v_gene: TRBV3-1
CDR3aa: CASSQVMGTGAKNIQYF
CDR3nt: TGTGCCAGCAGCCAGGTTATGGGGACTGGGGCCAAAAACATTCAGTACTTC

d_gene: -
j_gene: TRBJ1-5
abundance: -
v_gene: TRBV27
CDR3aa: CASSFLGDQPQHF
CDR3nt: TGTGCCAGCAGTTTCTTAGGGGACCAGCCCCAGCATTTT

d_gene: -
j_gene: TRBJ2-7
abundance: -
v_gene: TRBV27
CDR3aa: CASSYGSPQEQYF
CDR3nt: TGTGCCAGCAGTTACGGGAGCCCACAGGAGCAGTACTTC

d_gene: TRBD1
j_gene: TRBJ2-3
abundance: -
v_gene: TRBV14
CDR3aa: CASSHSVHRGRPTDTQYF
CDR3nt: TGTGCCAGCAGCCATTCCGTGCACAGGGGGCGACCCACAGATACGCAGTATTTT

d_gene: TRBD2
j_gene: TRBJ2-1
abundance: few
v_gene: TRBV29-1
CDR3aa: CSGGTSGGHNEQFF
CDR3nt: TGCAGCGGCGGTACGAGCGGGGGGCACAATGAGCAGTTCTTC

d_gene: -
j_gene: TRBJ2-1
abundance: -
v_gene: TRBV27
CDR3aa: CASSPESTDKNNEQFF
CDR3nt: TGTGCCAGCAGTCCTGAATCAACCGACAAGAACAATGAGCAGTTCTTC

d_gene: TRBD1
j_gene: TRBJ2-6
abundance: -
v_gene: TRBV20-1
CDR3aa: CSARTGEANVLTF
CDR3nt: TGCAGTGCTAGGACAGGGGAGGCCAACGTCCTGACTTTC

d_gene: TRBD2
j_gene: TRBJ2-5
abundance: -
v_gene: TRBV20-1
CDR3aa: CSARIRGLAGVETQYF
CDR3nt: TGCAGTGCTAGAATTCGTGGGCTAGCGGGAGTGGAGACCCAGTACTTC

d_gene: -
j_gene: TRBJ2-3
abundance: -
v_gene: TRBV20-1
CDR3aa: CSARDRGGHFTDTQYF
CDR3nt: TGCAGTGCTAGAGACCGAGGAGGGCACTTCACAGATACGCAGTATTTT

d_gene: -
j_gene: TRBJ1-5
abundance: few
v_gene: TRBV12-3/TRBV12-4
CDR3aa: CASSSGYNQPQHF
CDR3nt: TGTGCCAGCAGTTCAGGGTACAATCAGCCCCAGCATTTT

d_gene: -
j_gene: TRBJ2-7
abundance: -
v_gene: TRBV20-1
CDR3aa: CNARDASRPYYEQYF
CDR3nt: TGCAATGCTAGAGATGCGTCGCGCCCTTACTACGAGCAGTACTTC